These T cell receptor beta chains were read from a single sample in a study of beta chain features in type 1 diabetes. Using immunoSEQ multiplex PCR, the repertoire was profiled, and TCRdb retains in-frame clones only, with some absent. Among 860,000 or so clones listed, roughly a sixth were seen once. Sequenced: naive CD4+ T cells from blood. These TCRs come from a woman younger than 35 in good health. Each CDR3 is given with its conserved first and last residue. Each record gives: D gene, V gene, clone size, J gene, CDR3 DNA, CDR3 protein. A D gene is named only where the DNA matches it firmly. Clone size is not always given. Where it is, it says once, few, many or a class for expanded clones.

-	TRBV14	-	TRBJ2-7	TGTGCCAGCAGCCATTGGACGGCTACCTACGAGCAGTACTTC	CASSHWTATYEQYF
TRBD1	TRBV27	few	TRBJ1-1	TGTGCCAGCAGTTTAATCGGACAGGGAGTCAAAGCTTTCTTT	CASSLIGQGVKAFF
-	TRBV7-9	-	TRBJ1-1	TGTGCCAGCATTCGAAGAGAAATAGCTTTCTTT	CASIRREIAFF
-	TRBV5-1	few	TRBJ2-5	TGCGCCAGCAGCTCTGCCCCCGGGACCACCGGCGAGACCCAGTACTTC	CASSSAPGTTGETQYF
TRBD1	TRBV28	few	TRBJ2-7	TGTGCCAGCAGTACGCCGGGACAGGGGGCAATCAAGCAGTACTTC	CASSTPGQGAIKQYF
-	TRBV19	many	TRBJ2-1	TGTGCCGCGGGGTACAATGAGCAGTTCTTC	CAAGYNEQFF
-	TRBV21-1	-	TRBJ1-2	TGTGCCAGCAGCAAAGTTTCCCAGAGCGATGGCTACACCTTC	CASSKVSQSDGYTF
-	TRBV6-5	-	TRBJ2-2	TGTGCCAGCAGCGAGACAGACACCGGGGAGCTGTTTTTT	CASSETDTGELFF
TRBD1	TRBV18	once	TRBJ1-2	TGTGCCAGCTCACGACAGGGGCACTATGGCTACACCTTC	CASSRQGHYGYTF
-	TRBV28	few	TRBJ1-1	TGTGCCAGCCTAAAACAGGGCAACACTGAAGCTTTCTTT	CASLKQGNTEAFF
-	TRBV5-1	-	TRBJ2-3	TGCGCCAGCAGCTTGCGGCCCTTCGGGACAGATACGCAGTATTTT	CASSLRPFGTDTQYF
TRBD2	TRBV7-9	-	TRBJ2-1	TGTGCCAGCAGCCAGACTAGCGGGAGACTTGAGCAGTTCTTC	CASSQTSGRLEQFF
-	TRBV7-2	-	TRBJ2-6	TGTGCCAGCAGCTTTAGGTCCATAGGGAGCTCTGGGGCCAACGTCCTGACTTTC	CASSFRSIGSSGANVLTF
-	TRBV5-1	-	TRBJ1-4	TGCGCCAGCAGCTTGTATCCTCAATTAGGGAATGAAAAACTGTTTTTT	CASSLYPQLGNEKLFF
TRBD2	TRBV7-9	few	TRBJ2-7	TGTGCCAGCAGGCGATTTCCCGGGACTAGCGGGATCTACGAGCAGTACTTC	CASRRFPGTSGIYEQYF
TRBD1	TRBV2	-	TRBJ1-3	TGTGCCAGCAGTGTGGACAGGGGGCTTCACACCATATATTTT	CASSVDRGLHTIYF
TRBD1	TRBV5-1	few	TRBJ2-1	TGCGCCAGCAGCATAGCAGGGGGCGTCTTAGACAATGAGCAGTTCTTC	CASSIAGGVLDNEQFF
-	TRBV27	few	TRBJ2-7	TGTGCCAGCAGTCCCCACCCACAGGGAACCTACGAGCAGTACTTC	CASSPHPQGTYEQYF
-	TRBV27	few	TRBJ2-1	TGTGCCAGCAGTTTATTTAGGGGAGGCTCGGATGAGCAGTTCTTC	CASSLFRGGSDEQFF
-	TRBV19	many	TRBJ2-1	TGTGCCAGTAGTCCTAGCGAACTCTCCTACAATGAGCAGTTCTTC	CASSPSELSYNEQFF
-	TRBV6-5	-	TRBJ2-1	TGTGCCAGCAGTTACGGCGGGATCCCCTACAATGAGCAGTTCTTC	CASSYGGIPYNEQFF
TRBD2	TRBV29-1	-	TRBJ2-3	TGCAGCGTTATACGCGGGAGTAGCACAGATACGCAGTATTTT	CSVIRGSSTDTQYF
-	TRBV2	-	TRBJ2-2	TGTGCCAGCGGGGGCCCGAACACCGGGGAGCTGTTTTTT	CASGGPNTGELFF
-	TRBV13	-	TRBJ2-1	TGTGCCAGCAGCTTAACAGGCCTCAATGAGCAGTTCTTC	CASSLTGLNEQFF
TRBD1	TRBV7-9	-	TRBJ1-2	TGTGCCAGCAGCTTCGGACAGGGGGCCGAATGGGTCTATGGCTACACCTTC	CASSFGQGAEWVYGYTF
-	TRBV7-9	-	TRBJ2-3	TGTGCCAGCAGCCCGGGACTGTCGACAGATACGCAGTATTTT	CASSPGLSTDTQYF
-	TRBV2	few	TRBJ2-7	TGTGCCAGCCTAAACAGGAACTCCTACGAGCAGTACTTC	CASLNRNSYEQYF
-	TRBV4-3	few	TRBJ2-2	TGCGCCAGCAGCCAATCCCGGAACACCGGGGAGCTGTTTTTT	CASSQSRNTGELFF
-	TRBV7-2	few	TRBJ2-7	TGTGCCAGCAGCTTAAGGGTAGCGGACTACGAGCAGTACTTC	CASSLRVADYEQYF
TRBD2	TRBV7-2	-	TRBJ2-3	TGTGCCAGCAGAAGAAGACTAGCGGAAAAAGATACGCAGTATTTT	CASRRRLAEKDTQYF
-	TRBV2	-	TRBJ2-7	TGTGCCAGCAGCGACAGCTCCTCTTCTTCGTACGAGCAGTACTTC	CASSDSSSSSYEQYF
-	TRBV21-1	few	TRBJ2-7	TGTGCCAGCAGACTCCGGGACAGGGTCTCCTACGAGCAGTACTTC	CASRLRDRVSYEQYF
TRBD1	TRBV9	few	TRBJ1-2	TGTGCCAGCAGCCTTCGGACAGGGGATGGCTACACCTTC	CASSLRTGDGYTF
-	TRBV20-1	-	TRBJ1-2	TGCAGTGCTAGGTGGCAGGCCCCCACCTTC	CSARWQAPTF
TRBD2	TRBV23-1	-	TRBJ2-7	TGCGCCAGCCCCCCCGGGAGGGAACAAGACCTCTACGAGCAGTACTTC	CASPPGREQDLYEQYF